This TCR beta chain was obtained from a study of beta chain features in type 1 diabetes (dated by TCRdb to the late 2010s). Study-level background: Mean age, gender distribution, total cell number and subset yield did not differ between patients and healthy donors. A total of just under 110,000,000 sorted cells were examined across all samples, and RNA yield correlated strongly with the number of cells per subset. In the study, TCRB repertoires of sorted circulating CD4+ T cell subsets from recently diagnosed type 1 diabetes patients were compared with those of matched healthy donors. Whereas all 30 or so donors provided naive and central memory subsets, regulatory and stem cell-like memory subsets were isolated from just 8 patients and about 8 healthy donors. The research as a whole found: Because small numbers of individuals were included in the HLA sub-analyses, any influence of HLA type on TCRB rearrangement was left unresolved. Naive, central memory and regulatory TCRB repertoires appeared to be more alike among patients than among healthy donors. A moderate but significant shortening of TCRB CDR3 length was observed in type 1 diabetes patients in all four CD4+ subsets. Because cDNA rather than genomic DNA was sequenced, highly expressing activated cells could have been over-represented, although no difference in activation and CD3 levels was found between groups. Patients with type 1 diabetes made fewer insertions and deleted more nucleotides at VDJ recombination sites, implying thymic rearrangement abnormalities. PCR may preferentially amplify shorter templates, but because patient and control samples were amplified and corrected together, any resulting skew would affect both groups equally.

Taken from the germline V gene, the CDR1 and CDR2 loops are SGDLS and YYNGEE. From the cysteine through the phenylalanine, the CDR3 covers 15 amino acids. The entry retains the CDR3 DNA only, 45 bases that are in frame from base 1. V is clipped by 0 bases and J by 3 bases, and the sequence between their germline boundaries is 12 bases long. From each donor, a single peripheral blood sample of 90 to 150 mL on average was drawn into heparinised tubes. Naive, central memory, regulatory and stem cell-like memory CD4+ T cells were sorted on a BD FACSAria II using a panel including CD45RO, CCR7, CD25, CD127, CD95 and CD27. Every sorted population had a purity above 95%. PBMCs were isolated immediately by Lymphoprep density gradient centrifugation and stained directly without culture. To minimize batch effects, samples were stained and sorted in pairs, one healthy donor with one patient per experiment. The High Capacity cDNA Reverse Transcription Kit was used to reverse transcribe all of the isolated RNA, meaning that expressed TCRB transcripts were what got sequenced. Deep immunoSEQ sequencing was performed on naive, central memory and regulatory T cell samples, with an average of roughly 3.3 million total reads per sample. Sorted cells were lysed in RLT buffer, and RNA was extracted using DNase-treated RNeasy Micro or Mini kits according to cell number. To prevent cross-contamination, each cell subset was processed individually, whereas patient and healthy donor samples were processed jointly. Using the immunoSEQ multiplex PCR, TCRB sequences were amplified from cDNA into 87-bp fragments spanning the CDR3 region. Sequencing of the amplicons was done on the Illumina HiSeq platform. As for the original processing: PCR bias was computationally corrected using synthetic template baselines, reads within Hamming distance 2 were collapsed, and singletons that could not be merged were discarded. Reads were aligned against IMGT so that V, D and J genes, CDR3 length and insertions or deletions at six rearrangement sites could be assigned. Within each subset, clonotype counts were normalized to the number of sorted cells before true diversity and Gini coefficients were calculated with the tcR R package. Repertoire sharing was quantified using the overlap coefficient calculated on TCRB nucleotide sequences. Out-of-frame TCRB sequences from naive cells were analyzed as a proxy for the pre-selection repertoire. The source is immuneACCESS, and TCRdb retained only in-frame sequences with V and J called. Part of the clones is not carried over; for the studies checked, unresolved V genes explain less than half of this, and the remainder is unexplained. For V, J and clone size, that table is used; D and trimming come from the DNA. The sample profile shows approximately 400,000 clones; about 15% of them were found once. The top ten hold roughly 0.017% of the sample.

A note on this clone: This clone's antigen is unknown. No qualities accompany the bases; no much larger clone lies one base away.

The sequence came from a young woman in good health. The sequenced sample consisted of naive CD4+ T cells from blood. Reading the label with the study, this specimen's cell subset or site is: true naive CD4+ T cells. The chain was built from TRBV9 and TRBJ1-1; D gene: possibly TRBD1, on 6 matching bases. The CDR3 is CASSVDVGGYTEAFF. The DNA is TGTGCCAGCAGCGTAGATGTTGGGGGCTACACTGAAGCTTTCTTT.